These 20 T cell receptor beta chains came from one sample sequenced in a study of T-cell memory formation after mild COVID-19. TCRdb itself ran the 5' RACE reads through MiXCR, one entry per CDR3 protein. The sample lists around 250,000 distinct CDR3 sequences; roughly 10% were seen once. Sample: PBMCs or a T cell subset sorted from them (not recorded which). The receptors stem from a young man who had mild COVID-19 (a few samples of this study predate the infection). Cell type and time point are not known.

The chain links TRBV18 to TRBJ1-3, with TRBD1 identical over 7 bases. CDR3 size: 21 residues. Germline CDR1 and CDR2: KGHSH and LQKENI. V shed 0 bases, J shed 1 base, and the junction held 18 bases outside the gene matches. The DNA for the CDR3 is TGTGCCAGCTCACCACCCGAGGGCGGGGACAGAAGAATTTTTTCTGGAAACACCATATATTTT. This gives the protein CASSPPEGGDRRIFSGNTIYF.

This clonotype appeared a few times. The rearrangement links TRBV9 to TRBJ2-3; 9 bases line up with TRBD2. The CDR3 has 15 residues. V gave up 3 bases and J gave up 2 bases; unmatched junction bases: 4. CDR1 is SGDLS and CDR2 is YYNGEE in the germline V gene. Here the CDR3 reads CASSESGGYTDTQYF. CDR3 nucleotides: TGTGCCAGCAGCGAGAGCGGGGGGTACACAGATACGCAGTATTTT.

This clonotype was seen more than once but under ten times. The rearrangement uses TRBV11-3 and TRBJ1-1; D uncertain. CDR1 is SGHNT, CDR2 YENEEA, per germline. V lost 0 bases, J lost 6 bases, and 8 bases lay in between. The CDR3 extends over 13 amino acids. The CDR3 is CASSLEGESEAFF. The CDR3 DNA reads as TGTGCCAGCAGCTTAGAGGGTGAATCTGAAGCTTTCTTT.

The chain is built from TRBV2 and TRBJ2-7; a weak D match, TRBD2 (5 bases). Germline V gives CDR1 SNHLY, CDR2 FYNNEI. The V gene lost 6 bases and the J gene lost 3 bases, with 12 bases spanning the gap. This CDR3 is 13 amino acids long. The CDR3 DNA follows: TGTGCCAGCAGGGAGGAAATTGGCTACGAGCAGTACGTC. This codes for CASREEIGYEQYV.

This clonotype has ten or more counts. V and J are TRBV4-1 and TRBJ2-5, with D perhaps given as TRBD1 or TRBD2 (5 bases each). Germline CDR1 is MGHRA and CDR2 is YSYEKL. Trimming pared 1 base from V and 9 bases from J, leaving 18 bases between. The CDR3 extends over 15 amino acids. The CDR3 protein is CASSQVYYSTGPQYF. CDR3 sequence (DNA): TGCGCCAGCAGCCAAGTCTACTACTCCACGGGGCCCCAGTACTTC.

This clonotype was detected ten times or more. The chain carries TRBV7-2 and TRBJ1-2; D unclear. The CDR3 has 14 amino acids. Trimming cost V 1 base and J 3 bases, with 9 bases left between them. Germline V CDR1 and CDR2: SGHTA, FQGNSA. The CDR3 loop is CASSLDTVDYGYTF. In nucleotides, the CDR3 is TGTGCCAGCAGCTTAGATACGGTAGACTATGGCTACACCTTC.

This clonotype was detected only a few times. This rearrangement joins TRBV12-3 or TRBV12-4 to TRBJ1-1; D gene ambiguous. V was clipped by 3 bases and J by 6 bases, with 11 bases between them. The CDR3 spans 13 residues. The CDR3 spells CASSLREASEAFF. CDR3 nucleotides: TGTGCCAGCAGTTTGAGGGAGGCGTCTGAAGCTTTCTTT.

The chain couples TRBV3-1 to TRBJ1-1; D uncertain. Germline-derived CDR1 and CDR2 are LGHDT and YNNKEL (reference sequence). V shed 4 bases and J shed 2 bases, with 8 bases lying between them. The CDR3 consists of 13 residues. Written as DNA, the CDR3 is TGTGCCAGCAGCCGGAGGCTTAACACTGAAGCTTTCTTT. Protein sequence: CASSRRLNTEAFF.

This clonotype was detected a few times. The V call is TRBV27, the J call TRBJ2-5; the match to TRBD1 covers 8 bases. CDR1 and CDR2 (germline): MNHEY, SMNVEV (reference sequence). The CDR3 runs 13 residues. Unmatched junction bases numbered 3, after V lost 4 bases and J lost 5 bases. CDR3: CASSSRQGETQYF. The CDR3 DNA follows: TGTGCCAGCAGTTCACGACAGGGGGAGACCCAGTACTTC.

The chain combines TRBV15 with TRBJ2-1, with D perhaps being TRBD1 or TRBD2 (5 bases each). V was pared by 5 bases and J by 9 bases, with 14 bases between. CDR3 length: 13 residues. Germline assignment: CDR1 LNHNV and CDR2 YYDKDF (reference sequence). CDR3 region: CATSANPGREQFF. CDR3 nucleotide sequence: TGTGCCACCAGCGCAAACCCGGGACGTGAGCAGTTCTTC.

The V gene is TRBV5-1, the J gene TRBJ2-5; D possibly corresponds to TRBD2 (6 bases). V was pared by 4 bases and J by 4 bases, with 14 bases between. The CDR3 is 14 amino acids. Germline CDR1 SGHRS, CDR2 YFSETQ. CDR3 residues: CASSPRLGGETQYF. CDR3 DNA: TGCGCCAGCAGCCCGCGACTAGGCGGAGAGACCCAGTACTTC. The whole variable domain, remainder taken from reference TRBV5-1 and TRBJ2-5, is KAGVTQTPRYLIKTRGQQVTLSCSPISGHRSVSWYQQTPGQGLQFLFEYFSETQRNKGNFPGRFSGRQFSNSRSEMNVSTLELGDSALYLCASSPRLGGETQYFGPGTRLLVL.

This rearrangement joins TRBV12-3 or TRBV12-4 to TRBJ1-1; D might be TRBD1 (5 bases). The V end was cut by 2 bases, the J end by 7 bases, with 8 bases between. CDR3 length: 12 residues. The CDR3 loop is CASSLRGIEAFF. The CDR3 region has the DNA TGTGCCAGCAGTTTACGGGGGATTGAAGCTTTCTTT.

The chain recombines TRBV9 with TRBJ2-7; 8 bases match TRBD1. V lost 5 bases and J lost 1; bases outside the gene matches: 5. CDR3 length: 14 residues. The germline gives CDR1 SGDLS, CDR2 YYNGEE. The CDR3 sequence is CASRVGDRSYEQYF. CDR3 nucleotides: TGTGCCAGCAGGGTGGGGGACAGGTCCTACGAGCAGTACTTC.

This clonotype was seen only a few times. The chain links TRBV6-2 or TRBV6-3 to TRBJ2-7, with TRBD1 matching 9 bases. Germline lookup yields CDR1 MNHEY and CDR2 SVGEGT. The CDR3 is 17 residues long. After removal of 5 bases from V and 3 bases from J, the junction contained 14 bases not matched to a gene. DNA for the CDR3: TGTGCCAGCAGTCTGAAACAGGGGGCTCACCTCTACTACGAGCAGTACGTC. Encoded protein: CASSLKQGAHLYYEQYV.

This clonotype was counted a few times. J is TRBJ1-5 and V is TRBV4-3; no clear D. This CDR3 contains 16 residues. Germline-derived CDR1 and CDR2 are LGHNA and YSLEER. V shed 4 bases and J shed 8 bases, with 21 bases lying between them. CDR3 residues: CASSPRPGSQPEPQHF. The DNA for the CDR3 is TGCGCCAGCAGCCCCCGGCCCGGGAGCCAGCCGGAGCCCCAGCATTTT.

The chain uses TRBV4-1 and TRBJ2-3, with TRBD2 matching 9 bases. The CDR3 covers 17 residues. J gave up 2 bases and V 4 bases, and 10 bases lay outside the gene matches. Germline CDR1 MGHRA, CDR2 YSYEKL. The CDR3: CASSLTPSGAVTDTQYF. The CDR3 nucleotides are TGCGCCAGCAGCCTCACGCCTAGCGGGGCTGTCACAGATACGCAGTATTTT.

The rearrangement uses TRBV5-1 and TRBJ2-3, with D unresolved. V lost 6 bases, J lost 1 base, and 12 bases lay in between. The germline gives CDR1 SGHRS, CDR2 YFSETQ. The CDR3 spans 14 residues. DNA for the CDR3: TGCGCCAGCACATTTCAGCCCGGCACAGATACGCAGTATTTT. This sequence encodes CASTFQPGTDTQYF.

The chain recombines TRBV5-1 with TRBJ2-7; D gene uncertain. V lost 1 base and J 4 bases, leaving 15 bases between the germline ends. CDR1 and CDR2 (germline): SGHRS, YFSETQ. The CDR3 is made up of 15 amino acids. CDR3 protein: CASSLNGALGYEQYF. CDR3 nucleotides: TGCGCCAGCAGCTTGAATGGAGCGCTAGGGTACGAGCAGTACTTC. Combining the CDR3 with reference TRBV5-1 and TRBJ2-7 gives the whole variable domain KAGVTQTPRYLIKTRGQQVTLSCSPISGHRSVSWYQQTPGQGLQFLFEYFSETQRNKGNFPGRFSGRQFSNSRSEMNVSTLELGDSALYLCASSLNGALGYEQYFGPGTRLTVT.

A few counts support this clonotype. The CDR3 sequence is CASSAPVTDTQYF. CDR3 in DNA: TGTGCCAGCAGTGCCCCGGTCACAGATACGCAGTATTTT. The chain has TRBV12-3 or TRBV12-4 and TRBJ2-3; no clear D gene. The CDR3 is 13 residues long. V lost 5 bases and J 2 bases, leaving 8 bases between the germline ends.

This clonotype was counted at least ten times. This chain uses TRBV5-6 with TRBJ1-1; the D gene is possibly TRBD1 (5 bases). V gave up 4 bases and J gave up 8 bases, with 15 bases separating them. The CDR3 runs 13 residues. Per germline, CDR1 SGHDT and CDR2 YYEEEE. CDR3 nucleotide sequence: TGTGCCAGCAGCCGCGTGGGACGAGGCGAAGCTTTCTTT. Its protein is CASSRVGRGEAFF.